This entry describes one TCR beta chain. Its antigen is currently unknown. The CDR3 spans 16 residues. Germline V gives CDR1 ENHRY, CDR2 SYGVKD. Trimming cost V 2 bases and J 7 bases; bases outside gene matches: 9. These data come from a study of response to subunit inactivated influenza vaccine. General observations from the study: That few new T cells are recruited by each seasonal influenza vaccination was the authors' suggestion.

TCRdb re-derived calls from the RT-PCR reads in MiXCR, one entry per CDR3 protein. Here the sample spans about 800,000 distinct CDR3 sequences, less than 25% being singletons. Sequencing used PBMCs from blood, obtained less than 6 days after vaccination. The chain combines TRBV10-3 with TRBJ2-5, with 11 bases identical to TRBD1. The clonotype originates from a man aged 50-60 years who received an inactivated influenza vaccine. The CDR3 protein is CAISETAPGQGGTQYF. The CDR3 DNA sequence: TGTGCCATCAGTGAGACGGCACCGGGACAGGGGGGGACCCAGTACTTC.